The clone carrying this T cell receptor beta chain was counted between two and nine times. Its antigen is currently unknown. A J-beta primer mix and a sample-barcoded 5' primer were used in a second PCR of about 7 to 12 cycles. TCRdb used MiXCR to reprocess the 5' RACE reads, holding one entry per CDR3 protein. The table lists about 1,500,000 distinct CDR3 sequences, 28% of them singletons. This sample is part of a study of blood T cells in healthy people across ages. The V segment lost 0 bases and the J segment 5 bases; nucleotides outside the gene matches: 9. CDR1 and CDR2 from the germline V gene are SEHNR and FQNEAQ (reference sequence). This CDR3 has 17 residues. Findings and caveats of the study: The recorded TCR beta diversity per million T cells decreased in a roughly linear manner with age.

Each donor was a healthy Caucasian individual from Russia, aged about 6 to 90. Sequencing used blood. This clonotype was obtained from a woman under 40 in good health. The V gene is TRBV7-9, the J gene TRBJ2-1; 8 bases map to TRBD2. In DNA, the CDR3 is TGTGCCAGCAGCTTAGCATATGACAGCGGGGGCCACAATGAGCAGTTCTTC. It specifies CASSLAYDSGGHNEQFF.